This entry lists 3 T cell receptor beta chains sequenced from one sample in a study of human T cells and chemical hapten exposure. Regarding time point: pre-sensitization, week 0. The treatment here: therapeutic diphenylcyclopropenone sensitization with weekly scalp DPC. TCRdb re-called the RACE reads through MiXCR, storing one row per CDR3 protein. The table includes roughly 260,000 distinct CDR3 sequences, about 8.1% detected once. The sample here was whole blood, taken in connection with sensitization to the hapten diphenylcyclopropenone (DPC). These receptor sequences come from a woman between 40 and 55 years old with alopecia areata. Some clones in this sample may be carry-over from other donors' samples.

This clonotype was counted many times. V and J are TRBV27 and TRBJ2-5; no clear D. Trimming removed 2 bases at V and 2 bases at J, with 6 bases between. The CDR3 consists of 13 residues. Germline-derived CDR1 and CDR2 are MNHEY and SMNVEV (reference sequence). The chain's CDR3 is CASSLRLQETQYF. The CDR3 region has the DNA TGTGCCAGCAGTTTACGACTGCAAGAGACCCAGTACTTC.

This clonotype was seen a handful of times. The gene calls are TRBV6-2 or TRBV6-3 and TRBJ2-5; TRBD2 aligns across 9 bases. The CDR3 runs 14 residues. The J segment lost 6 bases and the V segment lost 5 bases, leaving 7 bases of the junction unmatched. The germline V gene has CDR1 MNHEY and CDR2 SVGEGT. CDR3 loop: CASSPPGLAKTQYF. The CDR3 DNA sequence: TGTGCCAGCAGTCCCCCGGGACTAGCCAAGACCCAGTACTTC.

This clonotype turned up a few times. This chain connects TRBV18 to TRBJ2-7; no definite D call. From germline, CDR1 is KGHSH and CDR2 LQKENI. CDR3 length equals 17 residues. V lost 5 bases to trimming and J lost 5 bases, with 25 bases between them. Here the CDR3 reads CASSGPGRSTRNHEQYF. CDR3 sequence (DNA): TGTGCCAGCTCAGGCCCGGGCCGCTCGACGCGCAACCACGAGCAGTACTTC.